Shown below are 29 T cell receptor beta chains from a single sample sequenced in a study of blood T cell repertoires in COVID-19. TCRdb's copy holds only in-frame clones and misses some; the assay was immunoSEQ multiplex PCR. The repertoire holds around 270,000 clones, with 70% to 90% as singletons. Sequenced sample: PBMCs or T cells enriched from blood (not recorded which). The receptors were sampled from a woman aged 25 to 39 who had recovered from COVID-19.

J is TRBJ1-5 and V is TRBV30; 9 bases line up with TRBD1. The germline V gene encodes CDR1 GTSNPN and CDR2 SVGIG (reference sequence). The CDR3 extends over 15 amino acids. With 2 bases clipped from V and 1 base from J, the junction kept 3 bases outside the gene matches. The CDR3 DNA follows: TGTGCCTGGAGTCGCGACAGGGGGAGCAATCAGCCCCAGCATTTT. It encodes CAWSRDRGSNQPQHF. The full variable domain, with the rest looked up from reference TRBV30 and TRBJ1-5, is SQTIHQWPATLVQPVGSPLSLECTVEGTSNPNLYWYRQAAGRGLQLLFYSVGIGQISSEVPQNLSASRPQDRQFILSSKKLLLSDSGFYLCAWSRDRGSNQPQHFGDGTRLSIL.

V is TRBV19 and J is TRBJ1-5; TRBD1 matches at 9 bases. V lost 10 bases to trimming and J lost 0 bases; unmatched junction nucleotides: 4. CDR1 LNHDA and CDR2 SQIVND come from the germline V gene (reference sequence). The CDR3 length is 14 residues. The CDR3 spells CATWDRVSNQPQHF. For the CDR3, the DNA is TGTGCCACCTGGGACAGGGTTAGCAATCAGCCCCAGCATTTT.

The CDR3 loop reads CATKRNSGGTGGETQYF. The CDR3 bases are TGTGCCACCAAAAGGAATAGCGGGGGAACCGGGGGCGAGACCCAGTACTTC. This chain uses TRBV19 with TRBJ2-5; 9 nucleotides agree with TRBD2. V lost 10 bases and J lost 5; bases outside the gene matches: 20. This CDR3 spans 17 amino acids. Germline loops: CDR1 LNHDA, CDR2 SQIVND (reference sequence).

The chain combines TRBV19 with TRBJ1-6; D perhaps matches TRBD1 (5 bases). The germline V gene encodes CDR1 LNHDA and CDR2 SQIVND (reference sequence). V lost 1 base, J lost 6 bases, and 7 bases lay in between. The CDR3 runs to 14 residues. The CDR3 nucleotides read TGTGCCAGTAGTATAGGACAGAGTAATTCACCCCTCCACTTT. Translating it yields CASSIGQSNSPLHF. The full variable domain, completed using reference TRBV19 and TRBJ1-6, is DGGITQSPKYLFRKEGQNVTLSCEQNLNHDAMYWYRQDPGQGLRLIYYSQIVNDFQKGDIAEGYSVSREKKESFPLTVTSAQKNPTAFYLCASSIGQSNSPLHFGNGTRLTVT.

This clone showed up just a few times. The chain combines TRBV9 with TRBJ2-3, with 12 bases lining up with TRBD1. This CDR3 spans 16 amino acids. With V trimmed by 3 bases and J by 2 bases, 4 bases remained unmatched. Germline values: CDR1 SGDLS, CDR2 YYNGEE. CDR3 coding DNA: TGTGCCAGCAGCGCCCCGGGACAGGGGGCCACAGATACGCAGTATTTT. Its translation is CASSAPGQGATDTQYF.

The gene calls are TRBV5-8 and TRBJ2-5; tentatively, D is TRBD1 (6 bases). Trimming shortened V by 3 bases and J by 5 bases, and 14 bases separated the two germline ends. Germline CDR1 SGHTS, CDR2 YDEGEE. CDR3 length: 14 residues. The CDR3 protein is CASSYRQAWETQYF. Here the CDR3 DNA reads TGTGCCAGCAGCTATAGACAGGCCTGGGAGACCCAGTACTTC.

This chain uses TRBV28 with TRBJ1-5, with 9 positions matching TRBD1. The CDR3 length is 14 residues. CDR1 is MDHEN, CDR2 SYDVKM, per germline. V lost 4 bases and J lost 7; bases outside the gene matches: 5. The CDR3 here is CASSSRQGVQPQHF. CDR3 bases: TGTGCCAGCAGTTCCCGACAGGGGGTCCAGCCCCAGCATTTT.

This chain uses TRBV7-2 with TRBJ2-1; a possible D gene is TRBD1 (6 bases). The CDR3 is 17 residues long. V lost 5 bases and J lost 5, with 22 bases in between. Germline V lookup: CDR1 SGHTA, CDR2 FQGNSA. In nucleotides, the CDR3 is TGTGCCAGCAGCCTCCCCTGGGGGCCTTCCTCTAACAATGAGCAGTTCTTC. This sequence encodes CASSLPWGPSSNNEQFF.

The rearrangement uses TRBV3-1 (or the pseudogene TRBV3-2) and TRBJ2-6; TRBD1 agrees at 9 bases. J gave up 1 base and V 0 bases, and 7 bases lay outside the gene matches. Germline loops: CDR1 LGHDT, CDR2 YNNKEL (reference sequence). CDR3 length equals 19 residues. The CDR3 is CASSQDVGTGTSGANVLTF. The DNA for the CDR3 is TGTGCCAGCAGCCAAGATGTTGGGACAGGGACATCTGGGGCCAACGTCCTGACTTTC.

The V and J genes are TRBV6-5 and TRBJ1-2; 8 bases map to TRBD1. V was pared by 7 bases and J by 7 bases, with 14 bases of the junction left unmatched. The CDR3 sequence is 15 residues long. CDR1 MNHEY and CDR2 SVGAGI come from the germline V gene. In DNA, the CDR3 is TGTGCCAGCAAGGACAGGGAGTCGCCCAGGTCTGGCTACACCTTC. This codes for CASKDRESPRSGYTF.

J is TRBJ2-2 and V is TRBV2; TRBD1 might be the D (6 bases). V lost 4 bases and J lost 7, with 16 bases in between. The CDR3 runs 15 residues. Germline lookup yields CDR1 SNHLY and CDR2 FYNNEI. The CDR3 DNA reads TGTGCCAGCAGTGTATTCAGGGGCAGAGGCGGGGAGCTGTTTTTT. Translating gives CASSVFRGRGGELFF.

The V call is TRBV7-3, the J call TRBJ2-2, with 8 bases matching TRBD2. The CDR3 is made up of 14 amino acids. Germline V CDR1 and CDR2: SGHTA, FQGTGA. V gave up 2 bases and J gave up 7 bases; unmatched junction bases: 3. The CDR3 here is CASSLLAGGGELFF. The CDR3 DNA sequence: TGTGCCAGCAGCTTACTAGCGGGCGGCGGGGAGCTGTTTTTT. Based on the CDR3 plus reference TRBV7-3 and TRBJ2-2, the full variable domain is GAGVSQTPSNKVTEKGKYVELRCDPISGHTALYWYRQSLGQGPEFLIYFQGTGAADDSGLPNDRFFAVRPEGSVSTLKIQRTERGDSAVYLCASSLLAGGGELFFGEGSRLTVL.

This clone has only a few counts. The chain links TRBV7-5 to TRBJ2-5; no check of the table's D call, TRBD1, against the DNA was made. TRBV7-5 is deemed a pseudogene. The CDR3 sequence is 13 residues long. The CDR3 DNA reads as TGTGCCAGAATCGAAGGGGTCGGGGAGACCCAGTACTTC. Encoded protein: CARIEGVGETQYF.

This clone was observed once. The V gene is TRBV30, the J gene TRBJ1-5; tentatively, D is TRBD1 (5 bases). The germline V gene has CDR1 GTSNPN and CDR2 SVGIG (reference sequence). This CDR3 is 14 amino acids long. V was shortened by 0 bases and J by 4 bases, with 10 bases between the two germline ends. The CDR3: CAWSVPGGNQPQHF. CDR3 in DNA: TGTGCCTGGAGTGTACCGGGGGGAAATCAGCCCCAGCATTTT. The entire variable domain, with the rest obtained from reference TRBV30 and TRBJ1-5, is as follows: SQTIHQWPATLVQPVGSPLSLECTVEGTSNPNLYWYRQAAGRGLQLLFYSVGIGQISSEVPQNLSASRPQDRQFILSSKKLLLSDSGFYLCAWSVPGGNQPQHFGDGTRLSIL.

The chain carries TRBV4-1 and TRBJ2-7; 7 bases are shared with TRBD1. The CDR3 is made up of 14 amino acids. From germline, CDR1 is MGHRA and CDR2 YSYEKL. J gave up 6 bases and V 0 bases, and 5 bases lay outside the gene matches. For the CDR3, the DNA is TGCGCCAGCAGCCAAGAAGTGACAGGGCTCGAGCAGTACTTC. Its protein is CASSQEVTGLEQYF.

This clone was recorded once. The rearrangement joins TRBV30 to TRBJ1-5; the D gene is possibly TRBD1 (5 bases). V dropped 0 bases and J dropped 7 bases, with 16 bases sitting between them. The CDR3 runs to 15 residues. Per germline, CDR1 GTSNPN and CDR2 SVGIG (reference sequence). The CDR3 sequence: CAWSVDRGSEQPQHF. CDR3 sequence (DNA): TGTGCCTGGAGTGTTGACCGGGGGAGCGAACAGCCCCAGCATTTT.

This chain joins TRBV29-1 and TRBJ1-1, with unresolved D. Germline V gene lookup returns CDR1 SQVTM and CDR2 ANQGSEA. V gave up 6 bases and J gave up 0 bases, with 8 bases separating them. The CDR3 length is 12 residues. CDR3 sequence (DNA): TGCAGCGTAGACACCTTGAACACTGAAGCTTTCTTT. Amino acids: CSVDTLNTEAFF.

The chain combines TRBV29-1 with TRBJ2-3; TRBD1 matches at 9 bases. The CDR3 is 15 amino acids. The germline CDR1 and CDR2 sequences are SQVTM and ANQGSEA. V lost 7 bases, J lost 1 base, and 9 bases stayed unmatched. The CDR3, as DNA: TGCAGCGGGAATCTAGACAGGGGGGGCACAGATACGCAGTATTTT. This encodes CSGNLDRGGTDTQYF.

The chain recombines TRBV2 with TRBJ1-1; D ambiguous. This CDR3 region has 13 residues. Trimming removed 7 bases from V and 1 base from J, with 10 bases in between. Per the germline V gene, CDR1 is SNHLY and CDR2 is FYNNEI. The CDR3 is CASKEGGNTEAFF. The CDR3 nucleotides are TGTGCCAGCAAGGAGGGAGGGAACACTGAAGCTTTCTTT.

This clone was found once. This rearrangement joins TRBV9 to TRBJ2-1; TRBD1 might be the D (6 bases). This CDR3 has 15 amino acids. Trimming pared 1 base from V and 1 base from J, leaving 9 bases between. CDR1 SGDLS and CDR2 YYNGEE come from the germline V gene. The DNA of the CDR3 is TGTGCCAGCAGCGTAAGGGGGTTATCCTACAATGAGCAGTTCTTC. Translated: CASSVRGLSYNEQFF.

The V gene is TRBV9, the J gene TRBJ1-6; the D gene is possibly TRBD1 (6 bases). Germline assignment: CDR1 SGDLS and CDR2 YYNGEE. The CDR3 totals 14 residues. Trimming pared 5 bases from V and 8 bases from J, leaving 14 bases between. The CDR3 protein is CASREGGPYSPLHF. The CDR3 DNA sequence: TGTGCCAGCAGGGAGGGGGGGCCTTATTCACCCCTCCACTTT.

The J gene is TRBJ2-1, the V gene TRBV6-5; D may be TRBD1 (6 bases). Deletions cut 6 bases from V and 8 bases from J, with 11 bases between. Germline-derived CDR1 and CDR2 are MNHEY and SVGAGI. The CDR3 length is 12 residues. DNA of the CDR3: TGTGCCAGCAGAAGGACAGCTCATGAGCAGTTCTTC. It codes for CASRRTAHEQFF.

The gene calls are TRBV7-3 and TRBJ2-1; D may be TRBD2 (5 bases). CDR1 SGHTA and CDR2 FQGTGA come from the germline V gene. V shed 2 bases and J shed 0 bases, with 8 bases lying between them. This CDR3 region has 15 residues. The CDR3 is CASSLQSGSYNEQFF. The DNA for the CDR3 is TGTGCCAGCAGCTTACAAAGCGGCTCCTACAATGAGCAGTTCTTC.

In its sample, this clone was seen a few times. The chain uses TRBV9 and TRBJ2-1, with TRBD2 matching 7 bases. Germline CDR1 reads SGDLS; CDR2 reads YYNGEE. The V gene end was trimmed by 0 bases and the J gene end by 7 bases; junction bases not matched to a gene: 7. The CDR3 spans 15 residues. CDR3: CASSVVAGDRNEQFF. The CDR3 nucleotides read TGTGCCAGCAGCGTAGTGGCGGGAGATCGGAATGAGCAGTTCTTC.

V usage is TRBV24-1 and J usage is TRBJ1-5, with D tentatively TRBD1 (5 bases). The CDR3 loop spans 15 amino acids. Germline CDR1 KGHDR, CDR2 SFDVKD. Trimming stripped 2 bases from V and 3 bases from J, with 10 bases between. In DNA form, the CDR3 reads TGTGCCACCAGTGATTCTGGCAGGGTCAATCAGCCCCAGCATTTT. This encodes CATSDSGRVNQPQHF.

V and J are TRBV7-6 and TRBJ1-1; a possible D gene is TRBD1 (5 bases). Germline V gene sequence: CDR1 SGHVS, CDR2 FNYEAQ. This CDR3 comprises 13 residues. V lost 2 bases, J lost 3 bases, and 7 bases lay in between. The CDR3 nucleotides read TGTGCCAGCAGCTTAAGCAGGGACACTGAAGCTTTCTTT. Its protein product is CASSLSRDTEAFF.

The chain joins TRBV18 to TRBJ2-3; the match to TRBD2 covers 10 bases. Germline V CDR1 and CDR2: KGHSH, LQKENI. The J segment lost 1 base and the V segment lost 3 bases, leaving 7 bases of the junction unmatched. The CDR3 sequence is 17 residues long. CDR3 sequence: CASSPHGLADGTDTQYF. DNA for the CDR3: TGTGCCAGCTCACCCCACGGACTAGCGGATGGCACAGATACGCAGTATTTT. The whole variable domain, filled in from reference TRBV18 and TRBJ2-3, reads NAGVMQNPRHLVRRRGQEARLRCSPMKGHSHVYWYRQLPEEGLKFMVYLQKENIIDESGMPKERFSAEFPKEGPSILRIQQVVRGDSAAYFCASSPHGLADGTDTQYFGPGTRLTVL.

A note on this clone: One end of the junction fails to match germline, which may point to a read error. V is TRBV15 and J is TRBJ1-5, with D possibly TRBD1 on 5 matching bases. This CDR3 region has 14 residues. Looked up from germline, CDR1 is LNHNV and CDR2 is YYDKDF (reference sequence). The CDR3 loop is CATRGGPWYQPQHF. The CDR3 DNA reads TGTGCCACAAGGGGAGGGCCGTGGTATCAGCCTCAGCATTTT.

The chain employs TRBV19 and TRBJ2-1; TRBD1 matches 8 bases. Germline assignment: CDR1 LNHDA and CDR2 SQIVND (reference sequence). J gave up 0 bases and V 1 base, and 5 bases lay outside the gene matches. This CDR3 has 17 amino acids. Written as DNA, the CDR3 is TGTGCCAGTAGTATAGGTATAGGGACAGGCTCCTACAATGAGCAGTTCTTC. Its protein product is CASSIGIGTGSYNEQFF.